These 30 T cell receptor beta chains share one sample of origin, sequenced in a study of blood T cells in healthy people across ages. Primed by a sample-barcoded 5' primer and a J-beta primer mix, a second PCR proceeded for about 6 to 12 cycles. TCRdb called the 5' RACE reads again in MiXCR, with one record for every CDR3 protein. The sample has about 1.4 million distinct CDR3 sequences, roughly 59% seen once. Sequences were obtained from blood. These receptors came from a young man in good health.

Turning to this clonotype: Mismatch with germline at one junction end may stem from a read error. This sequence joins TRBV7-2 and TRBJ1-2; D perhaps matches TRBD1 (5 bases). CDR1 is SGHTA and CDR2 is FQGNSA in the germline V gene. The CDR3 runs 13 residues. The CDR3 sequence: CGSSLDGGYGYTF. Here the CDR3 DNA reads TGTGGCAGCAGCTTAGACGGGGGCTATGGCTACACCTTC. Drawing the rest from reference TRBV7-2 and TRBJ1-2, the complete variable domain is GAGVSQSPSNKVTEKGKDVELRCDPISGHTALYWYRQSLGQGLEFLIYFQGNSAPDKSGLPSDRFSAERTGGSVSTLTIQRTQQEDSAVYLCGSSLDGGYGYTFGSGTRLTVV.

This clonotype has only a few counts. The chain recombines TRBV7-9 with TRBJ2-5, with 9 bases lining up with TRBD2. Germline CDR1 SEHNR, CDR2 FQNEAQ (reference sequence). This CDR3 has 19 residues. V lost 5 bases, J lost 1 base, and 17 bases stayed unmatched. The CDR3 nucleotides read TGTGCCAGCAGCCCTCACCTCCTAGCGGGGACTACCAGCCAAGAGACCCAGTACTTC. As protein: CASSPHLLAGTTSQETQYF.

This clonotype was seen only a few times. CDR3 protein: CSVRDRVGYTF. Written as DNA, the CDR3 is TGCAGCGTCCGGGACAGGGTTGGCTACACCTTC. The V gene is TRBV29-1, the J gene TRBJ1-2; 9 bases line up with TRBD1. In germline, CDR1 is SQVTM, CDR2 ANQGSEA. The CDR3 spans 11 residues. After removal of 6 bases from V and 7 bases from J, the junction contained 3 bases not matched to a gene.

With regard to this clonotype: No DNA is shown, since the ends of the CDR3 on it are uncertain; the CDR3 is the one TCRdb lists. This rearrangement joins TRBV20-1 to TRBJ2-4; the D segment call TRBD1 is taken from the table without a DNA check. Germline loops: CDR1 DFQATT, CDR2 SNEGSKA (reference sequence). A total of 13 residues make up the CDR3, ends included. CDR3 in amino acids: CSAKGAVATGSYF.

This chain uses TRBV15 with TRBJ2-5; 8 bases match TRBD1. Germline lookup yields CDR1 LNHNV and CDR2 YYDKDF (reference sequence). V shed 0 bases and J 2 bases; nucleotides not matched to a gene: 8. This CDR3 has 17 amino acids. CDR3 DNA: TGTGCCACCAGCAGAGATCCGGACAGGGCAGATCAAGAGACCCAGTACTTC. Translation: CATSRDPDRADQETQYF.

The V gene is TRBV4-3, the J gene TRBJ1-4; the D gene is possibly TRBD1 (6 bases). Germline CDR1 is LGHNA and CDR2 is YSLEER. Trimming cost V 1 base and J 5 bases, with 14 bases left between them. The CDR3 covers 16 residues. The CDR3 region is CASSQGHRARNEKLFF. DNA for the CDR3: TGCGCCAGCAGCCAAGGCCACAGGGCTCGAAATGAAAAACTGTTTTTT.

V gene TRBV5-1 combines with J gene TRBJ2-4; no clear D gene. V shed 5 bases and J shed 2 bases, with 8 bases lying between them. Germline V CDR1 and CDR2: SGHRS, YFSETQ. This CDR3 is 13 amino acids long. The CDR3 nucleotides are TGCGCCAGCAGTGGTATATCCAAAAACATTCAGTACTTC. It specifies CASSGISKNIQYF. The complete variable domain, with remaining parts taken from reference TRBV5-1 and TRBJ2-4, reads KAGVTQTPRYLIKTRGQQVTLSCSPISGHRSVSWYQQTPGQGLQFLFEYFSETQRNKGNFPGRFSGRQFSNSRSEMNVSTLELGDSALYLCASSGISKNIQYFGAGTRLSVL.

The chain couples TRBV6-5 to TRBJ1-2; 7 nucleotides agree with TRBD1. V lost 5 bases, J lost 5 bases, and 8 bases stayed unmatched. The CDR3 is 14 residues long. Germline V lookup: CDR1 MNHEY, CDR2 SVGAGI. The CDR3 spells CASSPQGGRYGYTF. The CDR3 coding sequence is TGTGCCAGCAGTCCGCAGGGGGGTCGTTATGGCTACACCTTC.

The CDR3 DNA follows: TGCAGTGCTAGTCTGGGGATGGAGACCCAGTACTTC. This gives the protein CSASLGMETQYF. The gene calls are TRBV20-1 and TRBJ2-5; D is ambiguous. CDR1 and CDR2 from the germline V gene are DFQATT and SNEGSKA (reference sequence). The CDR3 is made up of 12 amino acids. V gave up 3 bases and J gave up 5 bases, with 10 bases separating them.

CDR3 region: CSARNLWTYEQYF. The CDR3 nucleotides read TGCAGTGCTAGGAATTTATGGACCTACGAGCAGTACTTC. The rearrangement links TRBV20-1 to TRBJ2-7; D is uncertain. Germline CDR1 and CDR2: DFQATT and SNEGSKA (reference sequence). Between the trimmed V and J ends, which lost 3 bases and 2 bases, there was a span of 11 bases. The CDR3 has 13 residues.

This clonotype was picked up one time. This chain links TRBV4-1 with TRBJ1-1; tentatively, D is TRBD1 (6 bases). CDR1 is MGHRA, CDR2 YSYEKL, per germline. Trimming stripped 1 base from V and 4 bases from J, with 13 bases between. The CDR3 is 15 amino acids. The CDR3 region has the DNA TGCGCCAGCAGCCAAGCTCGGGGGGCGGCCACTGAAGCTTTCTTT. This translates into CASSQARGAATEAFF.

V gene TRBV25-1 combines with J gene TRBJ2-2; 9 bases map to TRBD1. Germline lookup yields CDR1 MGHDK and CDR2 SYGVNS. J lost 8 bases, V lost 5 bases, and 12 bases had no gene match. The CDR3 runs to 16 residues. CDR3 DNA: TGTGCCAGCAGTCCCCCCGGGACAGGGTTAACGGGGGAGCTGTTTTTT. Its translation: CASSPPGTGLTGELFF.

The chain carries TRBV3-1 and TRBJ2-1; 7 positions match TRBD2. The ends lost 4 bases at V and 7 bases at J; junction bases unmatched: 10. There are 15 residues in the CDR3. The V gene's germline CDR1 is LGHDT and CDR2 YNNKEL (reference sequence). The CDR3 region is CASSLPGGGKNEQFF. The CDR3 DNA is TGTGCCAGCAGCCTTCCGGGCGGGGGAAAGAATGAGCAGTTCTTC.

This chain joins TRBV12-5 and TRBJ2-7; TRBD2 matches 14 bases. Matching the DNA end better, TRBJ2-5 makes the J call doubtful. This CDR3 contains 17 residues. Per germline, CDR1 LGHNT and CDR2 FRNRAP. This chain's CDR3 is CASGLDRLAGGFETQYF. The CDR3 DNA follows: TGTGCTAGTGGTTTGGACCGACTAGCGGGAGGGTTCGAGACCCAGTACTTC.

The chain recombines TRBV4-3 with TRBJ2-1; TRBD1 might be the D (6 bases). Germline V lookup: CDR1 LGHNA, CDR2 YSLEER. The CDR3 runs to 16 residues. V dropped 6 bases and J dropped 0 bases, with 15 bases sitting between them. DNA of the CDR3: TGCGCCAGCAGTCAGACCGGGACAAACTCCTACAATGAGCAGTTCTTC. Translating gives CASSQTGTNSYNEQFF.

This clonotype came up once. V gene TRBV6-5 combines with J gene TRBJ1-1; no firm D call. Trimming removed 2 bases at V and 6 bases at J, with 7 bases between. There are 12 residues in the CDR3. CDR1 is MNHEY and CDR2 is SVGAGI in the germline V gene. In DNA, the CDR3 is TGTGCCAGCAGTTACCCTAATTCTGAAGCTTTCTTT. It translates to CASSYPNSEAFF.

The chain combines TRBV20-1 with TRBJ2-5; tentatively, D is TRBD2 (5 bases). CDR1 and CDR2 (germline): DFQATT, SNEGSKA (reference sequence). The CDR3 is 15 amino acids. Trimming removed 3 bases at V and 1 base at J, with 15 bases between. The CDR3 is CSASDIGLSQETQYF. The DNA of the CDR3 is TGCAGTGCTAGCGATATCGGACTCTCCCAAGAGACCCAGTACTTC.

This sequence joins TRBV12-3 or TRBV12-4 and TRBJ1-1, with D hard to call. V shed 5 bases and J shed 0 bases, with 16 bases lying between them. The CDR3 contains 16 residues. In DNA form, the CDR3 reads TGTGCCAGCAGTCCCCGGTGGACGGCGATGAACACTGAAGCTTTCTTT. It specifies CASSPRWTAMNTEAFF.

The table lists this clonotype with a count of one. The CDR3 here is CASSQERVWRQGGNTEAFF. DNA for the CDR3: TGTGCCAGCAGCCAAGAAAGGGTGTGGAGACAGGGAGGAAACACTGAAGCTTTCTTT. The chain joins TRBV4-2 to TRBJ1-1; 7 bases fit TRBD1. The V gene end was trimmed by 0 bases and the J gene end by 2 bases; junction bases not matched to a gene: 15. The CDR3 runs 19 residues. The germline V gene encodes CDR1 LGHNA and CDR2 YNFKEQ.

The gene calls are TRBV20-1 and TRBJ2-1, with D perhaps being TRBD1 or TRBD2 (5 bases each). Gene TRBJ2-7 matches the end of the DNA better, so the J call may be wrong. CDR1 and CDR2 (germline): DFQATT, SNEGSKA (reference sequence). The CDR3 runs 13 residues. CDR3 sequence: CSASRQGDYEQYF. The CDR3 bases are TGCAGTGCTAGTCGGCAGGGAGACTACGAGCAGTACTTC.

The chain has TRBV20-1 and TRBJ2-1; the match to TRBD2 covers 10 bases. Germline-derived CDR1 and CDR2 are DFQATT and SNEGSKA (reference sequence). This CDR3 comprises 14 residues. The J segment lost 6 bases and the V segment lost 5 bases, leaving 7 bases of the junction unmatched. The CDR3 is CSAYQRGGRNEQFF. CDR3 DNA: TGCAGTGCTTACCAGCGGGGGGGCCGCAATGAGCAGTTCTTC.

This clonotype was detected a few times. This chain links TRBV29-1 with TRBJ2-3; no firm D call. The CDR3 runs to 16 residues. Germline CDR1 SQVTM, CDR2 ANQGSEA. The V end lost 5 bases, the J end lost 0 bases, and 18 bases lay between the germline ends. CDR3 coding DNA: TGCAGCGTTCACCCAATTCTAGACTCTAGCACAGATACGCAGTATTTT. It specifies CSVHPILDSSTDTQYF.

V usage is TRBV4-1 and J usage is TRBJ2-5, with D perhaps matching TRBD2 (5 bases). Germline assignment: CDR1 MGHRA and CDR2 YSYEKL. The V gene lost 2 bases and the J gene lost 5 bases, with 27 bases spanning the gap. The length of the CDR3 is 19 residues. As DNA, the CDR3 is TGCGCCAGCAGCCAACCCCCCGGCGGGTTGGCCACTCTACCGGAGACCCAGTACTTC. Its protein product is CASSQPPGGLATLPETQYF.

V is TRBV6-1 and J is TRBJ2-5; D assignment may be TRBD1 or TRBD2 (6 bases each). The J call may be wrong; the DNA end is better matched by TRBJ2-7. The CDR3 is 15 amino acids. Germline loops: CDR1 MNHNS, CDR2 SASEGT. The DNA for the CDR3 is TGTGCCAGCAGTGCTAGTCCGGGGGCGGTCGGCGAGCAGTACTTC. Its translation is CASSASPGAVGEQYF.

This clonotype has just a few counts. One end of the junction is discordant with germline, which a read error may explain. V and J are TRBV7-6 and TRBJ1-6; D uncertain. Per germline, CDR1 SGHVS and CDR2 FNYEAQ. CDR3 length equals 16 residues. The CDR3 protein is CASILGAITGESPLHF. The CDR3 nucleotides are TGTGCCAGCATCTTAGGAGCTATTACGGGAGAATCACCCCTCCACTTT.

The CDR3 nucleotides are TGTGCCAGCAGTTCACTAGCGGGGCAGAGAGATGAGCAGTTCTTC. Its translation is CASSSLAGQRDEQFF. V gene TRBV6-2 or TRBV6-3 combines with J gene TRBJ2-7; 10 nucleotides match TRBD2. The J call may be faulty, since TRBJ2-1 better matches the DNA end. In germline, CDR1 is MNHEY, CDR2 SVGEGT. The CDR3 length is 15 residues.

The CDR3 region has the DNA TGTGCCAGCAAGGGGAATGAAGATACGCAGTATTTT. This codes for CASKGNEDTQYF. The chain combines TRBV12-3 or TRBV12-4 with TRBJ2-3; the D gene is possibly TRBD1 (5 bases). With 7 bases removed from V and 5 bases from J, the gap between germline ends came to 10 bases. The CDR3 totals 12 residues.

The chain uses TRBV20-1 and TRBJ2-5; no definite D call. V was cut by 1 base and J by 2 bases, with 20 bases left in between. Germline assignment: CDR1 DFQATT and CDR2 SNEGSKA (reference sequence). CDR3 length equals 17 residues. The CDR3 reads CSARGHRGSKTQETQYF. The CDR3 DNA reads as TGCAGTGCTAGAGGCCACCGAGGTAGCAAAACTCAAGAGACCCAGTACTTC.

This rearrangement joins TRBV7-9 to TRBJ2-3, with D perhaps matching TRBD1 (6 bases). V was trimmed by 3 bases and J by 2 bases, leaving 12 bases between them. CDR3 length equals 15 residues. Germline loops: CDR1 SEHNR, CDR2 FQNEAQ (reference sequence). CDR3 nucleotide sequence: TGTGCCAGCAGCTTTGACAGGACCCTCACAGATACGCAGTATTTT. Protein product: CASSFDRTLTDTQYF.

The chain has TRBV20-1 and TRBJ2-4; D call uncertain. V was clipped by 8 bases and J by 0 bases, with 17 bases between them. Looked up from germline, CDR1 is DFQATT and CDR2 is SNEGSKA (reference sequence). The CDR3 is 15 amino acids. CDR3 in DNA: TGCAGTTTTATTGTAAGGGAACTAGCCAAAAACATTCAGTACTTC. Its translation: CSFIVRELAKNIQYF.